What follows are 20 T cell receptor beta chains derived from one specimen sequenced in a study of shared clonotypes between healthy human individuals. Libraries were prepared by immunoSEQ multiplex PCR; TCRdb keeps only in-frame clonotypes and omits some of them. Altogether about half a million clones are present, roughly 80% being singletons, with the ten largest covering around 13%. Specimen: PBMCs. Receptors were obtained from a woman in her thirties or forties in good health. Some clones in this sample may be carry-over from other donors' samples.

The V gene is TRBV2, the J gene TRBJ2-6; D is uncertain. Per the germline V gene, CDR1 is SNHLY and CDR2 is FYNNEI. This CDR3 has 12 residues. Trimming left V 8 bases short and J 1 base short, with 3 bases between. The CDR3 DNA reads TGTGCCAGCTCTTCTGGGGCCAACGTCCTGACTTTC. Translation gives CASSSGANVLTF.

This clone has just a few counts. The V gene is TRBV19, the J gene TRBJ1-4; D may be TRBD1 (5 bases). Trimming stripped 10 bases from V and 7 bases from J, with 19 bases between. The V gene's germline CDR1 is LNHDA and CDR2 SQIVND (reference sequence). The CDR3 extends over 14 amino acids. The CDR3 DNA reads TGTGCCACCGCCCGGGACCAGAGGTCTGAAAAACTGTTTTTT. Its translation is CATARDQRSEKLFF.

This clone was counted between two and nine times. The CDR3, as DNA: TGTGCCAGTAGAGGGCCTCGAGCCTACAATGAGCAGTTCTTC. Amino acids: CASRGPRAYNEQFF. The chain carries TRBV19 and TRBJ2-1; D uncertain. The CDR3 loop spans 14 amino acids. Trimming took off 6 bases at V and 2 bases at J, with 11 bases between the two ends. Per germline, CDR1 LNHDA and CDR2 SQIVND (reference sequence).

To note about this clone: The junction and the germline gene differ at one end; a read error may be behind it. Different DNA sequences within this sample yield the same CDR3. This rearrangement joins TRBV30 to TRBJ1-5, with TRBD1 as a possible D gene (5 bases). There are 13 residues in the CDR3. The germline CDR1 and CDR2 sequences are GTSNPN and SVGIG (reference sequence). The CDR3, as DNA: TGCGCCTGGAGGGACGGATTCAATCAGCCCCAGCATTTT. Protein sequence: CAWRDGFNQPQHF.

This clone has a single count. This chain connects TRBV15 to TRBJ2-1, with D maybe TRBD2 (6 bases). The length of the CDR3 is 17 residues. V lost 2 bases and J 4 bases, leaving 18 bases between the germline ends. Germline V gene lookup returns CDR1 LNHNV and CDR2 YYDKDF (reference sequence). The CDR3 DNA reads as TGTGCCACCAGCAGACCTCTCCGGGACTTATTATACAATGAGCAGTTCTTC. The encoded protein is CATSRPLRDLLYNEQFF.

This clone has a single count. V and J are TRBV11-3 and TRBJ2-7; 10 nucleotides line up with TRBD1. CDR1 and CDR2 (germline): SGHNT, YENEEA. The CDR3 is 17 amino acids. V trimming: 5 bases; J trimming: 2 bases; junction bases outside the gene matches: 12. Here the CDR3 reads CASSPIEPGQGTYEQYF. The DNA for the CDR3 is TGTGCCAGCAGCCCCATTGAGCCGGGACAGGGGACCTACGAGCAGTACTTC.

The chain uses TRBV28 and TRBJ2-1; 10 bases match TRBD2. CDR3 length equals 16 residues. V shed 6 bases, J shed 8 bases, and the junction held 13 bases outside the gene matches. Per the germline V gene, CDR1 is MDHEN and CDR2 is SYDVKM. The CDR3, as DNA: TGTGCCAGCAGGGGGCCGCTAGCGGGAGTTTTGCATGAGCAGTTCTTC. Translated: CASRGPLAGVLHEQFF.

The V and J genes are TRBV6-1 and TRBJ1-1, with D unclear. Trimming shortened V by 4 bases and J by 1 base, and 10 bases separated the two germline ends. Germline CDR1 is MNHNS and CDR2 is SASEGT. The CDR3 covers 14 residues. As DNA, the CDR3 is TGTGCCAGCAGTGTTTCGCCGGAGAACACTGAAGCTTTCTTT. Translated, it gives CASSVSPENTEAFF.

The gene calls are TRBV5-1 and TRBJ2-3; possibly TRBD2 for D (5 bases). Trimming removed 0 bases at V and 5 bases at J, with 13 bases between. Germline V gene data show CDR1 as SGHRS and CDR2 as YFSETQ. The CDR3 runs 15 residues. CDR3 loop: CASSLASWTGDTQYF. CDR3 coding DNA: TGCGCCAGCAGCTTGGCTAGTTGGACTGGAGATACGCAGTATTTT.

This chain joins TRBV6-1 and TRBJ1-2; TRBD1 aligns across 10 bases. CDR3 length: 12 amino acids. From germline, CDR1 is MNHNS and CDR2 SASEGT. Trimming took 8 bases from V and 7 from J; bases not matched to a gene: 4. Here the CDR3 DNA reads TGTGCCAGCGAGGGACAGGGGTCTGGCTACACCTTC. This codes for CASEGQGSGYTF.

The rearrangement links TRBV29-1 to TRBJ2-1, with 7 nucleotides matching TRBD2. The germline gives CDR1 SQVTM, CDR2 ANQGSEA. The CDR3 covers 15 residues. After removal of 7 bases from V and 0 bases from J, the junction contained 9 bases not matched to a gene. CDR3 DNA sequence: TGCAGCGGTAGCCGGGGGGTTAGCTCCTACAATGAGCAGTTCTTC. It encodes CSGSRGVSSYNEQFF.

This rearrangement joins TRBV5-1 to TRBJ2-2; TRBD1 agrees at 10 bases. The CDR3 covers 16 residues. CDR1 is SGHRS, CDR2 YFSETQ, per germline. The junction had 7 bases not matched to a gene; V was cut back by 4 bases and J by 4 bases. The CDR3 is CASSTTGGAGTGELFF. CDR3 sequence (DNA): TGCGCCAGCAGCACGACAGGGGGCGCAGGCACCGGGGAGCTGTTTTTT.

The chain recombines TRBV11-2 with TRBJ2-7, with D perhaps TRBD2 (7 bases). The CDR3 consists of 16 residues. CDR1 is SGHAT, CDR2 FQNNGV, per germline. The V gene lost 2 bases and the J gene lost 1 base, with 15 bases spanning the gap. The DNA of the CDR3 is TGTGCCAGCAGCTTAATCCGGGGAGGGGGGTCCTACGAGCAGTACTTC. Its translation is CASSLIRGGGSYEQYF. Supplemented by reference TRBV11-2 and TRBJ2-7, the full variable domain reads EAGVAQSPRYKIIEKRQSVAFWCNPISGHATLYWYQQILGQGPKLLIQFQNNGVVDDSQLPKDRFSAERLKGVDSTLKIQPAKLEDSAVYLCASSLIRGGGSYEQYFGPGTRLTVT.

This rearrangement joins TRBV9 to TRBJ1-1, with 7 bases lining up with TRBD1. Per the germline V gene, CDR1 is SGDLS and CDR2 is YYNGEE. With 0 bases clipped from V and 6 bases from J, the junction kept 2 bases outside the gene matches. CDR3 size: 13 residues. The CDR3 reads CASSVEGGPEAFF. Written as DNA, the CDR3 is TGTGCCAGCAGCGTAGAAGGGGGCCCTGAAGCTTTCTTT.

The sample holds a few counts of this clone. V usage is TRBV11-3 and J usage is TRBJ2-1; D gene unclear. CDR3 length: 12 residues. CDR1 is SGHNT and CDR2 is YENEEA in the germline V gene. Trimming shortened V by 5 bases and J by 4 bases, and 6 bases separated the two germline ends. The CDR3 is CASSTEYNEQFF. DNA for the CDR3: TGTGCCAGCAGCACCGAATACAATGAGCAGTTCTTC.

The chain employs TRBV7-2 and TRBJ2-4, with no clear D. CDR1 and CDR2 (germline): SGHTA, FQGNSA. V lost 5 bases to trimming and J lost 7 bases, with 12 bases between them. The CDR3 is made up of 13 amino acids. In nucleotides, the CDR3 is TGTGCCAGCAGCCTTGGAGATGTGAACATTCAGTACTTC. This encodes CASSLGDVNIQYF.

The CDR3 loop is CASSVAGETQYF. CDR3 nucleotides: TGTGCCAGCAGCGTAGCTGGGGAGACCCAGTACTTC. This rearrangement joins TRBV9 to TRBJ2-5; no reliable D call. The germline V gene has CDR1 SGDLS and CDR2 YYNGEE. Trimming removed 0 bases at V and 5 bases at J, with 5 bases between. The length of the CDR3 is 12 residues. Full variable domain (remainder filled in from reference TRBV9 and TRBJ2-5): DSGVTQTPKHLITATGQRVTLRCSPRSGDLSVYWYQQSLDQGLQFLIQYYNGEERAKGNILERFSAQQFPDLHSELNLSSLELGDSALYFCASSVAGETQYFGPGTRLLVL.

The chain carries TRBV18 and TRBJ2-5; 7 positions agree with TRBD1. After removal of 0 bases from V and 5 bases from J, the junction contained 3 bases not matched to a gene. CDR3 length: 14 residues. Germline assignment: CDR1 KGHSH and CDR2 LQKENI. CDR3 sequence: CASSPPDRRETQYF. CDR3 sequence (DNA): TGTGCCAGCTCACCACCGGACAGGAGGGAGACCCAGTACTTC. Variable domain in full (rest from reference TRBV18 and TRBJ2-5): NAGVMQNPRHLVRRRGQEARLRCSPMKGHSHVYWYRQLPEEGLKFMVYLQKENIIDESGMPKERFSAEFPKEGPSILRIQQVVRGDSAAYFCASSPPDRRETQYFGPGTRLLVL.

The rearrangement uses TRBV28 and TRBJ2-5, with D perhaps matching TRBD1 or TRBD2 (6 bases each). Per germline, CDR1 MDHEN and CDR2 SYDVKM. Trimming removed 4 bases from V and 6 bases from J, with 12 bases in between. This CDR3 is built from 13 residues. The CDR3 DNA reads TGTGCCAGCAGTTCTACCGGGGGCCAGACCCAGTACTTC. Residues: CASSSTGGQTQYF.

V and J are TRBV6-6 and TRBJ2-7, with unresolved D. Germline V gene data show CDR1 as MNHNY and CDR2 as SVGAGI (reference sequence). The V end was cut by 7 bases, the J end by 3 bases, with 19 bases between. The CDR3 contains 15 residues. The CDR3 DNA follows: TGTGCCAGCACCCCTCCTTCCGGGTCACTCTACGAGCAGTACTTC. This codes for CASTPPSGSLYEQYF.